The entry that follows covers one TCR beta chain sequence. It lacks a known antigen. No base quality values were provided; no much bigger clone lies one nucleotide off. In the prospective study, participants were roughly 18 to 89 years old, resided in 24 geographic areas of the United States, and were enrolled through a virtual design. In the prospective study, cohorts were assigned on the basis of participant-reported clinical history obtained from a screening survey and a study questionnaire. Exposed participants were defined as having been in contact with someone with a PCR-confirmed or clinician-diagnosed COVID-19 case within 2 weeks of study entry. Each participant in the prospective study had whole blood, serum and a nasopharyngeal or oropharyngeal swab collected by mobile phlebotomists. Additional blood draws and questionnaires over an approximately two-month period could optionally be provided by prospective study participants. Prospective study blood samples were shipped either frozen or at room temperature before DNA extraction.

V lost 0 bases and J lost 7 bases, and the count of bases not matched to a germline gene is 3. The germline V gene (reference sequence) yields SGHNT for CDR1 and YYREEE for CDR2. The CDR3 covers 13 residues, taking in both the cysteine and the phenylalanine. The entry retains the CDR3 DNA only, 39 bases that are in frame from base 1. TCRbeta CDR3 regions were amplified from genomic DNA by means of the immunoSEQ Assay, a bias-controlled multiplex PCR. Per the source publication's procedure: Within the assay, amplification of reference gene primers was used to estimate how many nucleated cells each sample contained. Sequence reads were collapsed and filtered to measure the absolute abundance of every unique TCRbeta CDR3 rearrangement. For each sample, productive Simpson clonality was calculated by taking the square root of Simpson's diversity index across productive rearrangements. The immuneACCESS repertoire file appears here via TCRdb, limited to in-frame rearrangements. These files lack a portion of the clones; in checked studies, under half of the deficit traces to unresolved V genes, and the cause of the others is not known. That table furnishes V, J and clone size, whereas the DNA furnished D and trimming. This sample is represented by roughly 230,000 clones; approximately 84% of them were singletons. The ten top clones hold 5% to 7.5% of the sample.

This record belongs to a study of blood T cell repertoires in COVID-19 (dated by TCRdb to the early 2020s). Concerning the study at large: Samples covering the acute and convalescent phases of COVID-19 were provided by collaborators in the United States, Italy and Spain. The prospective study material was composed of cDNA or gDNA derived from T cells, B-cell-depleted T cells, or PBMCs. Subjects who had been exposed to COVID-19, were actively infected with it, or had recovered from it provided the deeply sampled blood TCRbeta repertoires that made up the dataset. The repertoires were made available in a free public database intended to serve as a resource for research on the immune response to SARS-CoV-2. Samples were obtained from the ongoing ImmuneRACE study (first 160 participants) and from about 1,300 subjects provided by 6 global collaborators. A de-identified subject ID, COVID-19 status, age in years and sex were almost always included in the sample metadata. Where available, HLA class I and class II types were taken from metadata supplied by the sample provider and were not determined by assay-based typing. Study-wide findings and limitations: Clinical and demographic metadata were provided uncurated, with the amount varying by source and participant.

The TCR was taken from a woman between 50 and 59 years old who had been exposed to COVID-19. Sample: PBMCs or T cells enriched from blood (not recorded which). The chain is made from TRBV5-4 and TRBJ1-2; a stretch of 7 junction bases matches TRBD1. The nucleotide sequence reads as follows: TGTGCCAGCAGCTTGGTAGGGGGCGGTGGCTACACCTTC. Its protein reads: CASSLVGGGGYTF. The CDR3, completed at both ends by the reference TRBV5-4 and TRBJ1-2 genes, gives the full variable domain ETGVTQSPTHLIKTRGQQVTLRCSSQSGHNTVSWYQQALGQGPQFIFQYYREEENGRGNFPPRFSGLQFPNYSSELNVNALELDDSALYLCASSLVGGGGYTFGSGTRLTVV.